These T cell receptor beta chains were read from a single sample in a study of sequential checkpoint blockade in melanoma. Sequencing used immunoSEQ multiplex PCR; TCRdb keeps in-frame clones, though not all of them. The top ten hold 30% to 35% of the sample, which has around 13,000 clones, approximately 78% seen once. The sample was CD8+ T cells sorted from blood (inferred from file names), taken from a patient given nivolumab and ipilimumab in sequence. The receptors shown here come from a human donor with melanoma. Both conserved end residues are part of each CDR3. The D gene is left open where the match is weak. Rows give clone size only sometimes, using once, few, many, or a class for an expanded clone.

d_gene | j_gene | abundance | len | v_gene | CDR3nt | CDR3aa
. | TRBJ2-7 | . | 14 | TRBV19 | TGTGCCAGTAGTTGGCGGGGACGGTCGTGCGAGCAGTACTTC | CASSWRGRSCEQYF
TRBD1 | TRBJ2-2 | few | 16 | TRBV30 | TGTGCCTGGAGTGTAGGGACAGGGTGGTCCACCGGGGAGCTGTTTTTT | CAWSVGTGWSTGELFF
. | TRBJ2-7 | . | 13 | TRBV2 | TGTGCCAGCAGGGGGGCCCCTTTTTACGAGCAGTACTTC | CASRGAPFYEQYF
. | TRBJ1-4 | . | 15 | TRBV6-6 | TGTGCCAGCAGTCCTAGCCCTGCAACTAATGAAAAACTGTTTTTT | CASSPSPATNEKLFF
. | TRBJ2-7 | . | 15 | TRBV7-9 | TGTGCCAGCAGCACGGATGTTACAGTTTTCGGCGAGCAGTACTTC | CASSTDVTVFGEQYF
. | TRBJ2-1 | . | 11 | TRBV5-1 | TGCGCCAGCAGCCTAGGACTGGAGCAGTTCTTC | CASSLGLEQFF
. | TRBJ2-7 | . | 12 | TRBV2 | TGTGCCAGCAAGTACTATTCCTACGAGCAGTACTTC | CASKYYSYEQYF
. | TRBJ2-1 | . | 13 | TRBV9 | TGTGCCAGCTCGTCCTACTCCTACAATGAGCAGTTCTTC | CASSSYSYNEQFF
. | TRBJ1-5 | . | 14 | TRBV15 | TGTGCCACCAGCAGAGGAGGCTTTAATCAGCCCCAGCATTTT | CATSRGGFNQPQHF
. | TRBJ2-7 | once | 12 | TRBV29-1 | TGCAGCGTTGAAGCAGGGGCGAGCGAGCAGTACTTC | CSVEAGASEQYF
TRBD2 | TRBJ2-1 | . | 15 | TRBV7-9 | TGTGCCAGCAGCTACCGGACTAGCGGACACAATGAGCAGTTCTTC | CASSYRTSGHNEQFF
. | TRBJ2-7 | few | 14 | TRBV6-4 | TGTGCCAGCGTTTTGTACCAGGAAGCCTACGAGCAGTACTTC | CASVLYQEAYEQYF
. | TRBJ2-2 | . | 15 | TRBV7-9 | TGTGCCAGCAGCTTAGGGCAGGTCGAACACCGGGGAGCTGTTTTT | CASSLGQVEHRGAVF
TRBD2 | TRBJ2-1 | . | 13 | TRBV6-1 | TGTGCCAGTTATAGCGGGCCCTACAATGAGCAGTTCTTC | CASYSGPYNEQFF
. | TRBJ1-1 | once | 16 | TRBV5-6 | TGTGCCAGCAGCCCCTTAGTCGACAGGTTGAGGACTGAAGCTTTCTTT | CASSPLVDRLRTEAFF
TRBD1 | TRBJ1-5 | . | 15 | TRBV7-9 | TGTGCCAGCAGCGCGGGGACAGGGGCGAATCAGCCCCAGCATTTT | CASSAGTGANQPQHF
TRBD1 | TRBJ2-1 | few | 16 | TRBV7-2 | TGTGCCAGCAGCTCGAACCCGGGACAGCCCGACAATGAGCAGTTCTTC | CASSSNPGQPDNEQFF
TRBD1 | TRBJ2-7 | . | 15 | TRBV5-5 | TGTGCCAGCAGTCTCGGGCAGGGGGCTTATTACGAGCAGTACTTC | CASSLGQGAYYEQYF
. | TRBJ2-3 | . | 13 | TRBV6-6 | TGTGCCAGCAGGGCAGAGGTAGCAGATACGCAGTATTTT | CASRAEVADTQYF
. | TRBJ1-2 | . | 15 | TRBV6-1 | TGTGCCAGCAGTGAAGCGCGAGGCGGCAACTATGGCTACACCTTC | CASSEARGGNYGYTF
TRBD2 | TRBJ2-1 | . | 12 | TRBV7-9 | TGTGCCAGCAGCTTAGTACTAGCGGAGCAGTTCTTC | CASSLVLAEQFF
TRBD2 | TRBJ2-7 | . | 15 | TRBV11-2 | TGTGCCAGCAGCTTGAGCGGGGGGGCCCCCTACGAGCAGTACTTC | CASSLSGGAPYEQYF
. | TRBJ1-1 | . | 11 | TRBV2 | TGTGCCAGCCACCTGAGCACTGAAGCTTTCTTT | CASHLSTEAFF
TRBD2 | TRBJ2-1 | . | 15 | TRBV5-6 | TGTGCCAGCAGCTTGGGGGGGAGGGCCTACAATGAGCAGTTCTTC | CASSLGGRAYNEQFF
. | TRBJ2-5 | . | 15 | TRBV5-1 | TGCGCCAGCAGCCCCGAGGGACTCACGCGAGAGACCCAGTACTTC | CASSPEGLTRETQYF
. | TRBJ2-1 | . | 12 | TRBV7-9 | TGTGCCAGCAGCTTAGTGGCCCGAGAGCAGTTCTTC | CASSLVAREQFF
. | TRBJ2-5 | once | 17 | TRBV9 | TGTGCCAGCAGCGTAGCGGAGGAACGCCTGTACCAAGAGACCCAGTACTTC | CASSVAEERLYQETQYF
. | TRBJ1-1 | . | 12 | TRBV30 | TGTGCCTGGAGTCCGACGGGGACTGAAGCTTTCTTT | CAWSPTGTEAFF
TRBD2 | TRBJ2-7 | . | 18 | TRBV5-1 | TGCGCCAGCAGCTCGACCGGACTAGCTGATATAATTTCCTACGAGCAGTACTTC | CASSSTGLADIISYEQYF
TRBD1 | TRBJ2-7 | . | 15 | TRBV15 | TGTGCCACCAGCGCCAAACAGGGGGCAACATACGAGCAGTACTTC | CATSAKQGATYEQYF
TRBD1 | TRBJ1-2 | . | 13 | TRBV6-5 | TGTGCCAGCAGAGATGGGACAGGGACAGGCTACACCTTC | CASRDGTGTGYTF
. | TRBJ1-1 | . | 14 | TRBV5-1 | TGCGCCAGCAGCTTGGGACGGACATACACTGAAGCTTTCTTT | CASSLGRTYTEAFF
. | TRBJ1-2 | few | 10 | TRBV6-6 | TGTGCCAGCAGTGGGGCTGGCTACACCTTC | CASSGAGYTF
TRBD1 | TRBJ2-7 | once | 14 | TRBV4-1 | TGCGCCAGCAGCCCTAGGACAGGGGGCAACGAGCAGTACTTC | CASSPRTGGNEQYF
TRBD2 | TRBJ2-1 | . | 17 | TRBV5-1 | TGCGCCAGCAGCCCCCGACTAGCGGCCGATTCCTACAATGAGCAGTTCTTC | CASSPRLAADSYNEQFF
. | TRBJ2-2 | once | 14 | TRBV7-9 | TGTGCCAGCAAAGGGGGGGAGATCACCGGGGAGCTGTTTTTT | CASKGGEITGELFF
. | TRBJ1-4 | . | 12 | TRBV2 | TGTGCCAGCAGTGAGACAGTGGAAAAACTGTTTTTT | CASSETVEKLFF
. | TRBJ2-7 | few | 16 | TRBV11-2 | TGTGCCAGCAGGTACGGGGAGGATTCGCGTTCCTACGAGCAGTACTTC | CASRYGEDSRSYEQYF
TRBD2 | TRBJ2-3 | . | 15 | TRBV9 | TGTGCCAGCAGCGAAGCGGGAGTGTGGGGAGATACGCAGTATTTT | CASSEAGVWGDTQYF
. | TRBJ2-1 | few | 13 | TRBV9 | TGTGCCAGCAGCGTATATGTTTACAATGAGCAGTTCTTC | CASSVYVYNEQFF
TRBD1 | TRBJ1-3 | few | 18 | TRBV5-4 | TGTGCCAGCAGCTCCCACCCCCGACAGGGGAACTCTGGAAACACCATATATTTT | CASSSHPRQGNSGNTIYF
. | TRBJ2-2 | . | 12 | TRBV27 | TGTGCCAGCAGCACCCCACGGGGGGAGCTGTTTTTT | CASSTPRGELFF
TRBD2 | TRBJ2-1 | once | 18 | TRBV27 | TGTGCCAGCAGTTCGACCCAGGGACTAGCGGGATCCTACAATGAGCAGTTCTTC | CASSSTQGLAGSYNEQFF
TRBD1 | TRBJ2-1 | once | 16 | TRBV6-5 | TGTGCCAGCAGTTTAGGGACAGGGCTGCCCTACAATGAGCAGTTCTTC | CASSLGTGLPYNEQFF
TRBD1 | TRBJ2-6 | medium-sized | 19 | TRBV19 | TGTGCCAGTAGCTATCTGGGACAGGGGGAGATCTCTGGGGCCAACGTCCTGACTTTC | CASSYLGQGEISGANVLTF
. | TRBJ1-2 | once | 13 | TRBV25-1 | TGTGCCAGCACCCTAGGATCCTCCTATGGCTACACCTTC | CASTLGSSYGYTF